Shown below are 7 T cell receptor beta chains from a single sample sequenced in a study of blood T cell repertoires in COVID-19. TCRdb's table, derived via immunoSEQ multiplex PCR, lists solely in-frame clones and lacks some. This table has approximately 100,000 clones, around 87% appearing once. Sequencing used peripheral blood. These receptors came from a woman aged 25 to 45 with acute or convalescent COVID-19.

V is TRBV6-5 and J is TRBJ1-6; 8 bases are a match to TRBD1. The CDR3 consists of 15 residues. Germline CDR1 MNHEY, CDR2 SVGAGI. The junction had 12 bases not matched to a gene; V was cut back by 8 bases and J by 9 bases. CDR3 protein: CASLPVTGDFSPLHF. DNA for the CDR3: TGTGCCAGCCTCCCCGTGACAGGGGACTTTTCACCCCTCCACTTT.

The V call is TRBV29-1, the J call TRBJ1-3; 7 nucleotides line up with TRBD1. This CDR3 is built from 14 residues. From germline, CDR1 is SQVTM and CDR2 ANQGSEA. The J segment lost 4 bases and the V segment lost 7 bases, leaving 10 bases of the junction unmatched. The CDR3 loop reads CSAITGAGGNTIYF. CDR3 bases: TGCAGCGCTATTACAGGGGCTGGCGGAAACACCATATATTTT.

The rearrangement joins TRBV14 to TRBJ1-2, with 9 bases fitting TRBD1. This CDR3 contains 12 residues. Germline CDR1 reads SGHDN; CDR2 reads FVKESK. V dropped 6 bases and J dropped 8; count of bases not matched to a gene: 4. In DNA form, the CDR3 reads TGTGCCAGCAGTCGGACAGGGGAGGGCTACACCTTC. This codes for CASSRTGEGYTF.

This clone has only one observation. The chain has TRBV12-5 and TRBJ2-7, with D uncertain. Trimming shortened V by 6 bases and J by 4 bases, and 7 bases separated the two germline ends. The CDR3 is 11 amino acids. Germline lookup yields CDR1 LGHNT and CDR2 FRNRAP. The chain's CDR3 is CASGLEYEQYF. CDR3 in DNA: TGTGCTAGTGGGCTCGAGTACGAGCAGTACTTC.

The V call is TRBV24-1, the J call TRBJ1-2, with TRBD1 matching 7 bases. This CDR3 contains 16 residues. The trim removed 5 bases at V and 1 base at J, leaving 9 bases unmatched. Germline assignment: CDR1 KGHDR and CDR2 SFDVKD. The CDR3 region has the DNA TGTGCCACCAGTGGGGGGGACAGTACCGATAACTATGGCTACACCTTC. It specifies CATSGGDSTDNYGYTF.

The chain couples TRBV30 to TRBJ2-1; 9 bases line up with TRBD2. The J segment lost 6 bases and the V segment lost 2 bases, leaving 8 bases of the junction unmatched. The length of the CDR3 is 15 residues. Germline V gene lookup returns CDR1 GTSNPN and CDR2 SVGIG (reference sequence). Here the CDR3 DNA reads TGTGCCTGGAGTATACCTGGCGGGGGGGTCAATGAGCAGTTCTTC. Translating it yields CAWSIPGGGVNEQFF.

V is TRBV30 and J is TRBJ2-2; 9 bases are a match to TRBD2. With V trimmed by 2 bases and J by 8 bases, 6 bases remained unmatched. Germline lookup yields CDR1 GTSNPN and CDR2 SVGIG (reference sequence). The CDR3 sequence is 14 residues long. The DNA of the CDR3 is TGTGCCTGGAGTCCCCCAGGACTAGCGGGGGAGCTGTTTTTT. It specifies CAWSPPGLAGELFF.